What follows are 6 T cell receptor beta chains derived from one specimen sequenced in a study of T cells in Graves' hyperthyroidism and ophthalmopathy. There were TCR beta CDR3 regions amplified from RNA transcripts. HTBI primers were employed in a first-round RT-PCR of the TCR CDR3. TCRdb re-analysed the multiplex PCR reads in MiXCR, keeping a single row per CDR3 protein. This sample carries more than 300,000 distinct CDR3 sequences, about a sixth of them seen once, and the ten largest clones take more than 30%. The sequencing input was blood. The receptors here all came from a woman aged 25 to 39 with Graves' hyperthyroidism that later progressed to Graves' ophthalmopathy.

This clonotype was found many times. The gene calls are TRBV6-1 and TRBJ1-5; D might be TRBD1 (5 bases). The germline V and J ends were trimmed by 3 bases and 4 bases, with 13 bases remaining between them. CDR3 length equals 15 residues. Per the germline V gene, CDR1 is MNHNS and CDR2 is SASEGT. This CDR3 reads CASSDWMWGNQPQHF. The CDR3 coding sequence is TGTGCCAGCAGTGATTGGATGTGGGGGAATCAGCCCCAGCATTTT.

Ten or more counts support this clonotype. The CDR3 DNA follows: TGTGCCAGCGGGGAATCGACTAGCGGGGGGGATACGCAGTATTTT. Encoded protein: CASGESTSGGDTQYF. This rearrangement joins TRBV6-1 to TRBJ2-3; 13 nucleotides match TRBD2. Germline assignment: CDR1 MNHNS and CDR2 SASEGT. CDR3 length: 15 residues. The trim removed 8 bases at V and 6 bases at J, leaving 8 bases unmatched.

The CDR3 reads CASSIRLAGGGNEQFF. Here the CDR3 DNA reads TGTGCCAGTAGTATTAGACTAGCGGGAGGCGGGAATGAGCAGTTCTTC. The rearrangement joins TRBV19 to TRBJ2-1, with TRBD2 matching over 13 bases. Germline CDR1 reads LNHDA; CDR2 reads SQIVND (reference sequence). J gave up 7 bases and V 3 bases, and 6 bases lay outside the gene matches. This CDR3 comprises 16 residues.

J is TRBJ2-7 and V is TRBV11-2; TRBD2 aligns across 15 bases. The CDR3 runs 21 residues. CDR1 and CDR2 (germline): SGHAT, FQNNGV. The V and J ends lost 5 bases and 0 bases, in that order; junction bases with no gene match: 17. DNA for the CDR3: TGTGCCAGCAGCCCAGGGAGAGGACTAGCGGGAGGGTGGATCAGCTCCTACGAGCAGTACTTC. Protein: CASSPGRGLAGGWISSYEQYF.

The V gene is TRBV2, the J gene TRBJ1-1; tentative D call: TRBD1 (6 bases). The V end lost 7 bases, the J end lost 1 base, and 16 bases lay between the germline ends. This CDR3 spans 15 amino acids. From germline, CDR1 is SNHLY and CDR2 FYNNEI. CDR3: CASNGGGQRNTEAFF. CDR3 DNA: TGTGCCAGCAACGGAGGAGGACAGAGGAACACTGAAGCTTTCTTT.

The V gene is TRBV6-2 or TRBV6-3, the J gene TRBJ2-1, with TRBD2 matching over 8 bases. CDR1 is MNHEY and CDR2 is SVGEGT in the germline V gene. This CDR3 region has 15 residues. Losses at the gene ends were 2 bases for V and 1 base for J; bases not matched to a gene: 1. The CDR3 region has the DNA TGTGCCAGCAGTTACGGGACTAGGTCCTACAATGAGCAGTTCTTC. Translating gives CASSYGTRSYNEQFF.